This T cell receptor beta chain is drawn from a study of T cells in Graves' hyperthyroidism and ophthalmopathy. Whole-study findings and limits: Blood samples included most of the expanded thyroid clonotypes exceeding 0.001.

Over 18 months, lack of ophthalmopathy progression marked Graves' hyperthyroidism as stable. Those patients with uncontrolled infection, other autoimmune disease, pregnancy or lactation were excluded. Each 10 ml fresh peripheral blood draw supplied the PBMCs. Germline V gene sequence: CDR1 KGHSH, CDR2 LQKENI. The CDR3 spans 15 residues. The V end was cut by 8 bases, the J end by 3 bases, with 19 bases between. This clonotype was observed at least ten times. Its matching antigen is unknown. RNA transcripts yielded amplified TCR beta CDR3 regions. An initial round of RT-PCR targeting the TCR CDR3 relied on the HTBI primer set. TCRdb analysed the multiplex PCR reads with MiXCR anew, one entry per CDR3 protein. The sample lists roughly 740,000 distinct CDR3 sequences; about 17% were seen once.

The sequence was collected from a man aged 18 to 30 with Graves' hyperthyroidism. The V gene is TRBV18, the J gene TRBJ1-1; D gene ambiguous. Source material: blood. CDR3 in amino acids: CASLTAIGVDTEAFF. The CDR3, as DNA: TGTGCCAGCCTGACGGCAATCGGTGTGGACACTGAAGCTTTCTTT.